This entry lists 21 T cell receptor beta chains sequenced from one sample in a study of T-cell reconstitution after alpha-beta-depleted transplantation in children. A TCRbeta library incorporating unique molecular identifiers was prepared. TCRdb re-called the PCR reads through MiXCR, storing one row per CDR3 protein. The data contain 490,000 or so distinct CDR3 sequences, around 13% of them seen just once; the ten biggest clones take up around 5.8%. The starting material was PBMCs from the stem cell graft donor, obtained from the stem cell graft. The receptor set was obtained from a human donor who donated a stem cell graft to a child with combined immunodeficiency.

This chain links TRBV2 with TRBJ2-7; a weak D match, TRBD2 (5 bases). This CDR3 spans 14 amino acids. V was cut by 8 bases and J by 2 bases, with 16 bases left in between. Germline assignment: CDR1 SNHLY and CDR2 FYNNEI. The CDR3, as DNA: TGTGCCAGCGTCACGGTGACGGGAACCTACGAGCAGTACTTC. This translates into CASVTVTGTYEQYF.

In this sample, this clonotype turned up many times. J is TRBJ2-3 and V is TRBV11-2; TRBD2 aligns across 12 bases. The V and J ends lost 5 bases and 4 bases, in that order; junction bases with no gene match: 4. The CDR3 extends over 15 amino acids. In germline, CDR1 is SGHAT, CDR2 FQNNGV. The CDR3 spells CASSAGLAGPDTQYF. The CDR3 DNA reads TGTGCCAGCAGCGCGGGACTAGCGGGTCCAGATACGCAGTATTTT.

This clonotype was counted between two and nine times. The V and J genes are TRBV12-3 or TRBV12-4 and TRBJ2-3; D is uncertain. The CDR3 contains 11 residues. Trimming cost V 6 bases and J 12 bases, with 13 bases left between them. CDR3 residues: CASSPSWRQYF. The CDR3 DNA reads as TGTGCCAGCAGCCCCTCCTGGAGACAGTATTTT.

This clonotype was observed at least ten times. The J gene is TRBJ2-5, the V gene TRBV12-3 or TRBV12-4; 10 nucleotides agree with TRBD1. Trimming took 5 bases from V and 4 from J; bases not matched to a gene: 10. The CDR3 has 16 residues. CDR3 protein: CASSPPGTGVRETQYF. In DNA form, the CDR3 reads TGTGCCAGCAGTCCCCCCGGGACAGGGGTTCGAGAGACCCAGTACTTC.

The chain uses TRBV7-8 and TRBJ2-1; 12 bases fit TRBD2. V dropped 6 bases and J dropped 8; count of bases not matched to a gene: 14. Germline V lookup: CDR1 SGHVS, CDR2 FQNEAQ. The CDR3 consists of 17 residues. CDR3 loop: CASSSRLAGVGRDEQFF. CDR3 nucleotides: TGTGCCAGCAGTTCAAGACTAGCGGGAGTTGGTCGTGATGAGCAGTTCTTC.

A few counts support this clonotype. V usage is TRBV29-1 and J usage is TRBJ2-7; D may match TRBD1 or TRBD2 (5 bases each). Germline lookup yields CDR1 SQVTM and CDR2 ANQGSEA. The V end was cut by 4 bases, the J end by 3 bases, with 25 bases between. There are 17 residues in the CDR3. For the CDR3, the DNA is TGCAGCGTTGCGATAAGGGACCGTTTTCAGATTTTCTACGAGCAGTACTTC. Its translation is CSVAIRDRFQIFYEQYF.

This clonotype was counted a single time. J is TRBJ1-2 and V is TRBV5-1; D is ambiguous. The V gene's germline CDR1 is SGHRS and CDR2 YFSETQ. This CDR3 is built from 13 residues. V was trimmed by 4 bases and J by 8 bases, leaving 15 bases between them. This chain's CDR3 is CASSPRRARGYTF. The CDR3 DNA reads as TGCGCCAGCAGCCCCCGACGGGCGAGGGGCTACACCTTC.

This chain uses TRBV25-1 with TRBJ1-1; TRBD1 agrees at 9 bases. The germline V gene encodes CDR1 MGHDK and CDR2 SYGVNS. The CDR3 totals 13 residues. With 4 bases clipped from V and 10 bases from J, the junction kept 7 bases outside the gene matches. This CDR3 is CASSAQTGGRAFF. The DNA of the CDR3 is TGTGCCAGCAGTGCTCAAACAGGGGGCCGAGCTTTCTTT.

This clonotype was picked up many times. The chain combines TRBV7-9 with TRBJ2-7, with D possibly TRBD2 on 6 matching bases. Germline loops: CDR1 SEHNR, CDR2 FQNEAQ (reference sequence). With 2 bases removed from V and 5 bases from J, the gap between germline ends came to 13 bases. The CDR3 has 14 residues. This CDR3 is CASSLTGVRDEQYF. CDR3 bases: TGTGCCAGCAGCTTAACGGGAGTACGCGACGAGCAGTACTTC.

This clonotype was seen at least ten times. The J gene is TRBJ2-3, the V gene TRBV7-8; either TRBD1 or TRBD2 may fit D (5 bases each). V was pared by 4 bases and J by 8 bases, with 13 bases between. Looked up from germline, CDR1 is SGHVS and CDR2 is FQNEAQ. The CDR3 totals 13 residues. CDR3 region: CASSYRGRGTQYF. The DNA of the CDR3 is TGTGCCAGCAGCTACCGGGGCCGAGGTACGCAGTATTTT. Supplemented by reference TRBV7-8 and TRBJ2-3, the full variable domain reads GAGVSQSPRYKVAKRGQDVALRCDPISGHVSLFWYQQALGQGPEFLTYFQNEAQLDKSGLPSDRFFAERPEGSVSTLKIQRTQQEDSAVYLCASSYRGRGTQYFGPGTRLTVL.

There are many counts of this clonotype. The chain uses TRBV12-3 or TRBV12-4 and TRBJ1-1; unclear D gene. Trimming removed 0 bases at V and 6 bases at J, with 5 bases between. The CDR3 is 12 residues long. CDR3 coding DNA: TGTGCCAGCAGTTTAGCGCGCTCTGAAGCTTTCTTT. This codes for CASSLARSEAFF.

This clonotype was seen many times. The chain couples TRBV7-2 to TRBJ2-3; TRBD2 might be the D (6 bases). The CDR3 contains 15 residues. Per germline, CDR1 SGHTA and CDR2 FQGNSA. V lost 7 bases to trimming and J lost 2 bases, with 16 bases between them. The CDR3 DNA is TGTGCCAGCACTCCCAGCGGGCAAAACACAGATACGCAGTATTTT. Protein: CASTPSGQNTDTQYF.

The rearrangement uses TRBV6-6 and TRBJ1-1; weak D call: TRBD1 (5 bases). This CDR3 has 13 amino acids. Germline-derived CDR1 and CDR2 are MNHNY and SVGAGI (reference sequence). Trimming took off 2 bases at V and 6 bases at J, with 10 bases between the two ends. This CDR3 reads CASSYGGSAEAFF. The CDR3 nucleotides read TGTGCCAGCAGTTACGGGGGGAGCGCTGAAGCTTTCTTT.

In nucleotides, the CDR3 is TGTGCTAGTGGTTTCCCCGGGACAGGGGGCACTCGGGGCTCCTACGAGCAGTACTTC. This gives the protein CASGFPGTGGTRGSYEQYF. The rearrangement joins TRBV12-5 to TRBJ2-7, with 12 nucleotides matching TRBD1. Germline trimming cut 3 bases from V and 0 bases from J; bases unmatched to any gene: 12. CDR3 length: 19 residues. The V gene's germline CDR1 is LGHNT and CDR2 FRNRAP.

This clonotype was seen a few times. The rearrangement links TRBV4-3 to TRBJ2-3; D unclear. V was pared by 0 bases and J by 0 bases, with 10 bases between. The CDR3 is 16 residues long. Per germline, CDR1 LGHNA and CDR2 YSLEER. The chain's CDR3 is CASSQDSVTSTDTQYF. In nucleotides, the CDR3 is TGCGCCAGCAGCCAAGATTCAGTGACGAGCACAGATACGCAGTATTTT.

This clonotype was seen more than once but under ten times. This chain links TRBV11-2 with TRBJ1-3, with D uncertain. The germline V gene has CDR1 SGHAT and CDR2 FQNNGV. V lost 3 bases and J lost 2, with 8 bases in between. This CDR3 is built from 14 residues. The CDR3 DNA sequence: TGTGCCAGCAGCTTTCAGCGGGCTGGAAACACCATATATTTT. This gives the protein CASSFQRAGNTIYF. The whole variable domain, remainder taken from reference TRBV11-2 and TRBJ1-3, is EAGVAQSPRYKIIEKRQSVAFWCNPISGHATLYWYQQILGQGPKLLIQFQNNGVVDDSQLPKDRFSAERLKGVDSTLKIQPAKLEDSAVYLCASSFQRAGNTIYFGEGSWLTVV.

Only a few counts were recorded for this clonotype. V gene TRBV25-1 combines with J gene TRBJ2-1, with TRBD1 matching over 7 bases. Germline-derived CDR1 and CDR2 are MGHDK and SYGVNS. The CDR3 consists of 13 residues. V was pared by 6 bases and J by 7 bases, with 6 bases of the junction left unmatched. The CDR3 here is CASSPRQGNEQFF. The CDR3 DNA follows: TGTGCCAGCAGCCCAAGACAGGGAAATGAGCAGTTCTTC.

This clonotype has more than one count but fewer than ten. The chain is built from TRBV12-3 or TRBV12-4 and TRBJ2-2; TRBD1 aligns across 7 bases. This CDR3 is built from 15 residues. Trimming at V came to 5 bases and at J to 1 base, leaving 4 bases not matched to a gene. The CDR3 loop is CASSTDRMNTGELFF. For the CDR3, the DNA is TGTGCCAGCAGTACGGACAGGATGAACACCGGGGAGCTGTTTTTT.

This clonotype was observed many times. The chain is built from TRBV9 and TRBJ2-7; 7 nucleotides agree with TRBD2. V lost 0 bases to trimming and J lost 0 bases; unmatched junction nucleotides: 3. The V gene's germline CDR1 is SGDLS and CDR2 YYNGEE. The CDR3 spans 15 residues. In DNA form, the CDR3 reads TGTGCCAGCAGCGTAGGCTCTAGCGGCTCCTACGAGCAGTACTTC. Its protein product is CASSVGSSGSYEQYF.

V usage is TRBV4-3 and J usage is TRBJ2-5; 8 bases are shared with TRBD1. The CDR3 spans 17 residues. V was pared by 1 base and J by 4 bases, with 11 bases of the junction left unmatched. Germline V gene sequence: CDR1 LGHNA, CDR2 YSLEER. The CDR3: CASSQVVRGREGETQYF. CDR3 bases: TGCGCCAGCAGCCAAGTTGTCAGGGGGCGAGAGGGAGAGACCCAGTACTTC.

The chain is built from TRBV12-3 or TRBV12-4 and TRBJ2-1; D not certain. V was cut by 6 bases and J by 7 bases, with 13 bases left in between. The CDR3 runs to 13 residues. The CDR3 nucleotides are TGTGCCAGCAGGCCAACGACTGGAAATGAGCAGTTCTTC. Its protein is CASRPTTGNEQFF.